These 29 T cell receptor beta chains came from one sample sequenced in a study of shared clonotypes between healthy human individuals (dated by TCRdb to 2019 to 2021). Library preparation used the immunoSEQ multiplex PCR assay. TCRdb took over this immuneACCESS table, retaining in-frame rearrangements with V and J assigned. Such tables are incomplete; in checked studies, under half of the missing clones stem from an unresolved V gene, and the remainder is unexplained. This sample is represented by about 610,000 clones; around 97% of them were singletons. The top ten constitute 0.057% of the sample. The sample consisted of naive CD4+ T cells sorted from blood. Explained via the paper, the cell subset or site label denotes: CD45RA+ positively selected. The origin of the receptors is a woman in her twenties or thirties in good health.

This chain's CDR3 is CASSSLVLRSNRINEKLFF. The CDR3 DNA sequence: TGTGCCAGCAGTTCCTTAGTGCTTCGTTCTAACAGGATTAATGAAAAACTGTTTTTT. This chain uses TRBV28 with TRBJ1-4, with D perhaps TRBD1 (5 bases). The length of the CDR3 is 19 residues. V dropped 4 bases and J dropped 4 bases, with 25 bases sitting between them. Per germline, CDR1 MDHEN and CDR2 SYDVKM.

This chain connects TRBV4-1 to TRBJ2-7; 10 nucleotides line up with TRBD2. V gave up 0 bases and J gave up 4 bases; unmatched junction bases: 9. The CDR3 is 17 residues long. CDR1 and CDR2 from the germline V gene are MGHRA and YSYEKL. CDR3 amino acids: CASSQEQREGPFYEQYF. The CDR3 DNA is TGCGCCAGCAGCCAAGAACAGCGGGAGGGCCCCTTTTACGAGCAGTACTTC.

The gene calls are TRBV28 and TRBJ2-7, with a possible D match to TRBD2 (6 bases). V gave up 4 bases and J gave up 5 bases, with 15 bases separating them. CDR1 and CDR2 from the germline V gene are MDHEN and SYDVKM. The CDR3 spans 14 residues. Written as DNA, the CDR3 is TGTGCCAGCAGTTCCGGGACTGTCTTTAACGAGCAGTACTTC. Its translation: CASSSGTVFNEQYF.

This clone appeared once. In nucleotides, the CDR3 is TGCAGCGTTGCTAGGTTTAGCGGGAGAGAGACCCAGTACTTC. It codes for CSVARFSGRETQYF. The V call is TRBV29-1, the J call TRBJ2-5; 9 nucleotides line up with TRBD2. In germline, CDR1 is SQVTM, CDR2 ANQGSEA. V gave up 4 bases and J gave up 4 bases; unmatched junction bases: 7. CDR3 length: 14 amino acids.

The chain links TRBV20-1 to TRBJ1-6; D unresolved. Germline CDR1 reads DFQATT; CDR2 reads SNEGSKA (reference sequence). V was shortened by 3 bases and J by 9 bases, with 6 bases between the two germline ends. The CDR3 loop spans 11 amino acids. CDR3 loop: CSASYGSPLHF. The CDR3 nucleotides read TGCAGTGCTAGTTACGGTTCACCCCTCCACTTT.

The chain carries TRBV29-1 and TRBJ1-2; no clear D gene. Per germline, CDR1 SQVTM and CDR2 ANQGSEA. V was shortened by 0 bases and J by 8 bases, with 10 bases between the two germline ends. The CDR3 has 12 residues. The CDR3 region is CSVEDSNGGYTF. CDR3 nucleotides: TGCAGCGTTGAAGACTCAAACGGGGGCTACACCTTC. Full variable domain (remainder filled in from reference TRBV29-1 and TRBJ1-2): SAVISQKPSRDICQRGTSLTIQCQVDSQVTMMFWYRQQPGQSLTLIATANQGSEATYESGFVIDKFPISRPNLTFSTLTVSNMSPEDSSIYLCSVEDSNGGYTFGSGTRLTVV.

The table lists this clone with a count of one. V gene TRBV28 combines with J gene TRBJ2-7; the D is unclear. CDR1 is MDHEN, CDR2 SYDVKM, per germline. The V end lost 6 bases, the J end lost 4 bases, and 10 bases lay between the germline ends. There are 12 residues in the CDR3. The CDR3 loop is CASSTSLYEQYF. The DNA of the CDR3 is TGTGCCAGCAGCACCTCCCTTTACGAGCAGTACTTC.

The chain recombines TRBV27 with TRBJ1-1; D is unresolved. In germline, CDR1 is MNHEY, CDR2 SMNVEV (reference sequence). The CDR3 sequence is 14 residues long. The V gene lost 6 bases and the J gene lost 0 bases, with 11 bases spanning the gap. As DNA, the CDR3 is TGTGCCAGCAGCGAACGAAGGGTGAACACTGAAGCTTTCTTT. Translated, it gives CASSERRVNTEAFF.

The V gene is TRBV6-5, the J gene TRBJ2-1; 12 bases line up with TRBD1. CDR3 length: 15 amino acids. The trim removed 6 bases at V and 8 bases at J, leaving 8 bases unmatched. In germline, CDR1 is MNHEY, CDR2 SVGAGI. The DNA of the CDR3 is TGTGCCAGCAGCCCCGGGACAGGGGGCTCCTATGAGCAGTTCTTC. Encoded protein: CASSPGTGGSYEQFF.

The chain links TRBV9 to TRBJ2-3; unclear D gene. The germline CDR1 and CDR2 sequences are SGDLS and YYNGEE. CDR3 size: 11 residues. V lost 4 bases and J 6 bases, leaving 6 bases between the germline ends. The CDR3 loop is CASSQEDTQYF. For the CDR3, the DNA is TGTGCCAGCAGCCAAGAGGATACGCAGTATTTT. Complete variable domain (other parts from reference TRBV9 and TRBJ2-3): DSGVTQTPKHLITATGQRVTLRCSPRSGDLSVYWYQQSLDQGLQFLIQYYNGEERAKGNILERFSAQQFPDLHSELNLSSLELGDSALYFCASSQEDTQYFGPGTRLTVL.

This chain uses TRBV10-3 with TRBJ2-5; D not certain. This CDR3 is built from 14 residues. The germline CDR1 and CDR2 sequences are ENHRY and SYGVKD. This CDR3 is CASNHAGYQETQYF. The CDR3 coding sequence is TGTGCAAGCAATCACGCAGGATACCAAGAGACCCAGTACTTC.

The rearrangement joins TRBV28 to TRBJ2-5; D remains unclear. The CDR3 has 13 residues. CDR1 MDHEN and CDR2 SYDVKM come from the germline V gene. V was cut by 5 bases and J by 2 bases, with 9 bases left in between. The CDR3, as DNA: TGTGCCAGCAGTCGTCCTAGTCAAGAGACCCAGTACTTC. Translated, it gives CASSRPSQETQYF.

The chain joins TRBV11-2 to TRBJ2-1; unclear D gene. V shed 0 bases and J shed 9 bases, with 9 bases lying between them. Germline CDR1 is SGHAT and CDR2 is FQNNGV. This CDR3 has 13 residues. Written as DNA, the CDR3 is TGTGCCAGCAGCTTAGATAGGGATCGTGAGCAGTTCTTC. It codes for CASSLDRDREQFF.

This clone was recorded only once. This rearrangement joins TRBV6-5 to TRBJ2-2; 7 bases are a match to TRBD1. V gave up 4 bases and J gave up 6 bases; unmatched junction bases: 11. The germline V gene has CDR1 MNHEY and CDR2 SVGAGI. The CDR3 runs 16 residues. The CDR3, as DNA: TGTGCCAGCAGTTTCGACCAGGGGGTTAGGGCCGGGGAGCTGTTTTTT. Its translation: CASSFDQGVRAGELFF.

V usage is TRBV9 and J usage is TRBJ2-1; possibly TRBD2 for D (5 bases). This CDR3 contains 14 residues. Germline CDR1 is SGDLS and CDR2 is YYNGEE. The V gene lost 0 bases and the J gene lost 9 bases, with 13 bases spanning the gap. CDR3 nucleotides: TGTGCCAGCAGCGTAGCTACTAGAGGTCTTGAGCAGTTCTTC. Protein: CASSVATRGLEQFF.

The chain joins TRBV10-3 to TRBJ2-1; 11 nucleotides align to TRBD2. Germline V lookup: CDR1 ENHRY, CDR2 SYGVKD. The J segment lost 0 bases and the V segment lost 10 bases, leaving 17 bases of the junction unmatched. The CDR3 has 19 amino acids. In nucleotides, the CDR3 is TGTGCCACCGCGTCCCCAGGGACTAGCGGATCGAGCTCCTACAATGAGCAGTTCTTC. Protein sequence: CATASPGTSGSSSYNEQFF.

The chain couples TRBV11-2 to TRBJ2-5; D may match TRBD1 or TRBD2 (5 bases each). CDR1 SGHAT and CDR2 FQNNGV come from the germline V gene. CDR3 length: 15 residues. Trimming left V 4 bases short and J 6 bases short, with 18 bases between. CDR3 DNA sequence: TGTGCCAGCAGCTCGGGGCAGGCCGGTCTAAAGACCCAGTACTTC. Translation: CASSSGQAGLKTQYF.

This clone was counted a single time. The CDR3 bases are TGTGCCAGCTCACCAGGACAGGGAGACTCTACCTACGAGCAGTACTTC. Residues: CASSPGQGDSTYEQYF. The chain recombines TRBV18 with TRBJ2-7, with 8 bases identical to TRBD1. This CDR3 spans 16 amino acids. Trimming cost V 2 bases and J 2 bases; bases outside gene matches: 8. Germline V CDR1 and CDR2: KGHSH, LQKENI.

V usage is TRBV10-3 and J usage is TRBJ2-3; weak D call: TRBD1 (6 bases). From germline, CDR1 is ENHRY and CDR2 SYGVKD. CDR3 length: 15 amino acids. V lost 3 bases, J lost 1 base, and 11 bases lay in between. The CDR3 nucleotides are TGTGCCATCAGTGATGGACAGTTGGGCACAGATACGCAGTATTTT. This sequence encodes CAISDGQLGTDTQYF.

This chain connects TRBV7-8 to TRBJ1-5; D gene unclear. Germline values: CDR1 SGHVS, CDR2 FQNEAQ. V was pared by 1 base and J by 5 bases, with 9 bases between. The CDR3 spans 14 residues. The CDR3 DNA is TGTGCCAGCAGCTTAGAGTACGGTGATCAGCCCCAGCATTTT. Translation: CASSLEYGDQPQHF.

This chain connects TRBV6-5 to TRBJ2-5; D tentatively fits TRBD1 or TRBD2 (5 bases each). The CDR3 runs 14 residues. The germline V gene has CDR1 MNHEY and CDR2 SVGAGI. Trimming removed 5 bases at V and 5 bases at J, with 15 bases between. The CDR3 DNA is TGTGCCAGCAGTAATACTGGGGGTCTGGAGACCCAGTACTTC. The encoded protein is CASSNTGGLETQYF.

This chain connects TRBV5-1 to TRBJ2-1; D gene unclear. CDR1 and CDR2 from the germline V gene are SGHRS and YFSETQ. This CDR3 is 16 amino acids long. The ends were cut back, 1 base at V and 3 bases at J, with 14 bases in the middle. The CDR3 DNA reads as TGCGCCAGCAGCTTGAGCCCTGGTACCTTCTACAATGAGCAGTTCTTC. This codes for CASSLSPGTFYNEQFF.

The chain carries TRBV7-8 and TRBJ2-2; 7 bases match TRBD2. This CDR3 has 16 residues. CDR1 SGHVS and CDR2 FQNEAQ come from the germline V gene. V shed 1 base, J shed 10 bases, and the junction held 12 bases outside the gene matches. This CDR3 reads CASSLVRGGSKVELFF. The CDR3, as DNA: TGTGCCAGCAGCTTAGTCCGGGGAGGGAGTAAGGTGGAGCTGTTTTTT.

This clone appeared a single time. The chain joins TRBV5-1 to TRBJ2-3, with D possibly being TRBD2 (6 bases). Deletions cut 2 bases from V and 0 bases from J, with 13 bases between. The CDR3 length is 16 residues. Per the germline V gene, CDR1 is SGHRS and CDR2 is YFSETQ. DNA of the CDR3: TGCGCCAGCAGCTTCGGGGGTCTAACTAGCACAGATACGCAGTATTTT. Translating gives CASSFGGLTSTDTQYF.

The V call is TRBV5-4, the J call TRBJ2-1, with D tentatively TRBD2 (5 bases). The CDR3 loop spans 16 amino acids. The V gene's germline CDR1 is SGHNT and CDR2 YYREEE (reference sequence). Trimming stripped 4 bases from V and 7 bases from J, with 21 bases between. For the CDR3, the DNA is TGTGCCAGCAGCCGCCTGTCCGAGGGAGTTGGGAATGAGCAGTTCTTC. This translates into CASSRLSEGVGNEQFF.

A single count supports this clone. The chain recombines TRBV5-4 with TRBJ1-5; no clear D. The CDR3 extends over 13 amino acids. Germline V CDR1 and CDR2: SGHNT, YYREEE (reference sequence). V was clipped by 4 bases and J by 10 bases, with 15 bases between them. The CDR3 DNA is TGTGCCAGCAGCGTAGATGAGGGTGGACCCCAGCATTTT. Translation: CASSVDEGGPQHF.

This sequence joins TRBV11-2 and TRBJ2-7, with 7 bases matching TRBD1. The ends lost 4 bases at V and 3 bases at J; junction bases unmatched: 15. The germline gives CDR1 SGHAT, CDR2 FQNNGV. The length of the CDR3 is 17 residues. The CDR3: CASSSFPGTAVYYEQYF. The DNA for the CDR3 is TGTGCCAGCAGCTCCTTTCCCGGGACAGCTGTCTACTACGAGCAGTACTTC.

The J gene is TRBJ1-2, the V gene TRBV5-1, with D tentatively TRBD1 (6 bases). The CDR3 is made up of 15 amino acids. Germline V lookup: CDR1 SGHRS, CDR2 YFSETQ. Trimming left V 1 base short and J 1 base short, with 11 bases between. Here the CDR3 DNA reads TGCGCCAGCAGCTTGCCAGGGGCTATTAACTATGGCTACACCTTC. It translates to CASSLPGAINYGYTF.

CDR3 in DNA: TGTGCCACCAGCAGAGATCGGCGGGGCCAAGTCTCGGGAAACACCATATATTTT. This codes for CATSRDRRGQVSGNTIYF. The chain combines TRBV15 with TRBJ1-3; D is perhaps TRBD1 (5 bases). Germline CDR1 reads LNHNV; CDR2 reads YYDKDF (reference sequence). Trimming took off 0 bases at V and 4 bases at J, with 19 bases between the two ends. The CDR3 is 18 residues long. The full variable domain, in which reference TRBV15 and TRBJ1-3 provide the parts outside the CDR3, is DAMVIQNPRYQVTQFGKPVTLSCSQTLNHNVMYWYQQKSSQAPKLLFHYYDKDFNNEADTPDNFQSRRPNTSFCFLDIRSPGLGDTAMYLCATSRDRRGQVSGNTIYFGEGSWLTVV.